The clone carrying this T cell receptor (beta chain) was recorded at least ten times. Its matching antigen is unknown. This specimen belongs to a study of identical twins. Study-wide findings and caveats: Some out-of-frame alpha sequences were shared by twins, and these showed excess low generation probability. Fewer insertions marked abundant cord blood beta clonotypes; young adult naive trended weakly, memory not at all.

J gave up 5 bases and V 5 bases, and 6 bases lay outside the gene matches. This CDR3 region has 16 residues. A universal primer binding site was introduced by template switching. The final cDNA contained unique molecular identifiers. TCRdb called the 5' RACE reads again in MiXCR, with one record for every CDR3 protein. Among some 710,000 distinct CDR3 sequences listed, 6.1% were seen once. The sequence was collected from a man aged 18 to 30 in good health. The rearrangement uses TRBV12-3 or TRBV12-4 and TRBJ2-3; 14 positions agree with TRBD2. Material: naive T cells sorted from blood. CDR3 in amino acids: CASSVGLAGVVDTQYF. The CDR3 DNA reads TGTGCCAGCAGTGTGGGACTAGCGGGAGTGGTAGATACGCAGTATTTT.